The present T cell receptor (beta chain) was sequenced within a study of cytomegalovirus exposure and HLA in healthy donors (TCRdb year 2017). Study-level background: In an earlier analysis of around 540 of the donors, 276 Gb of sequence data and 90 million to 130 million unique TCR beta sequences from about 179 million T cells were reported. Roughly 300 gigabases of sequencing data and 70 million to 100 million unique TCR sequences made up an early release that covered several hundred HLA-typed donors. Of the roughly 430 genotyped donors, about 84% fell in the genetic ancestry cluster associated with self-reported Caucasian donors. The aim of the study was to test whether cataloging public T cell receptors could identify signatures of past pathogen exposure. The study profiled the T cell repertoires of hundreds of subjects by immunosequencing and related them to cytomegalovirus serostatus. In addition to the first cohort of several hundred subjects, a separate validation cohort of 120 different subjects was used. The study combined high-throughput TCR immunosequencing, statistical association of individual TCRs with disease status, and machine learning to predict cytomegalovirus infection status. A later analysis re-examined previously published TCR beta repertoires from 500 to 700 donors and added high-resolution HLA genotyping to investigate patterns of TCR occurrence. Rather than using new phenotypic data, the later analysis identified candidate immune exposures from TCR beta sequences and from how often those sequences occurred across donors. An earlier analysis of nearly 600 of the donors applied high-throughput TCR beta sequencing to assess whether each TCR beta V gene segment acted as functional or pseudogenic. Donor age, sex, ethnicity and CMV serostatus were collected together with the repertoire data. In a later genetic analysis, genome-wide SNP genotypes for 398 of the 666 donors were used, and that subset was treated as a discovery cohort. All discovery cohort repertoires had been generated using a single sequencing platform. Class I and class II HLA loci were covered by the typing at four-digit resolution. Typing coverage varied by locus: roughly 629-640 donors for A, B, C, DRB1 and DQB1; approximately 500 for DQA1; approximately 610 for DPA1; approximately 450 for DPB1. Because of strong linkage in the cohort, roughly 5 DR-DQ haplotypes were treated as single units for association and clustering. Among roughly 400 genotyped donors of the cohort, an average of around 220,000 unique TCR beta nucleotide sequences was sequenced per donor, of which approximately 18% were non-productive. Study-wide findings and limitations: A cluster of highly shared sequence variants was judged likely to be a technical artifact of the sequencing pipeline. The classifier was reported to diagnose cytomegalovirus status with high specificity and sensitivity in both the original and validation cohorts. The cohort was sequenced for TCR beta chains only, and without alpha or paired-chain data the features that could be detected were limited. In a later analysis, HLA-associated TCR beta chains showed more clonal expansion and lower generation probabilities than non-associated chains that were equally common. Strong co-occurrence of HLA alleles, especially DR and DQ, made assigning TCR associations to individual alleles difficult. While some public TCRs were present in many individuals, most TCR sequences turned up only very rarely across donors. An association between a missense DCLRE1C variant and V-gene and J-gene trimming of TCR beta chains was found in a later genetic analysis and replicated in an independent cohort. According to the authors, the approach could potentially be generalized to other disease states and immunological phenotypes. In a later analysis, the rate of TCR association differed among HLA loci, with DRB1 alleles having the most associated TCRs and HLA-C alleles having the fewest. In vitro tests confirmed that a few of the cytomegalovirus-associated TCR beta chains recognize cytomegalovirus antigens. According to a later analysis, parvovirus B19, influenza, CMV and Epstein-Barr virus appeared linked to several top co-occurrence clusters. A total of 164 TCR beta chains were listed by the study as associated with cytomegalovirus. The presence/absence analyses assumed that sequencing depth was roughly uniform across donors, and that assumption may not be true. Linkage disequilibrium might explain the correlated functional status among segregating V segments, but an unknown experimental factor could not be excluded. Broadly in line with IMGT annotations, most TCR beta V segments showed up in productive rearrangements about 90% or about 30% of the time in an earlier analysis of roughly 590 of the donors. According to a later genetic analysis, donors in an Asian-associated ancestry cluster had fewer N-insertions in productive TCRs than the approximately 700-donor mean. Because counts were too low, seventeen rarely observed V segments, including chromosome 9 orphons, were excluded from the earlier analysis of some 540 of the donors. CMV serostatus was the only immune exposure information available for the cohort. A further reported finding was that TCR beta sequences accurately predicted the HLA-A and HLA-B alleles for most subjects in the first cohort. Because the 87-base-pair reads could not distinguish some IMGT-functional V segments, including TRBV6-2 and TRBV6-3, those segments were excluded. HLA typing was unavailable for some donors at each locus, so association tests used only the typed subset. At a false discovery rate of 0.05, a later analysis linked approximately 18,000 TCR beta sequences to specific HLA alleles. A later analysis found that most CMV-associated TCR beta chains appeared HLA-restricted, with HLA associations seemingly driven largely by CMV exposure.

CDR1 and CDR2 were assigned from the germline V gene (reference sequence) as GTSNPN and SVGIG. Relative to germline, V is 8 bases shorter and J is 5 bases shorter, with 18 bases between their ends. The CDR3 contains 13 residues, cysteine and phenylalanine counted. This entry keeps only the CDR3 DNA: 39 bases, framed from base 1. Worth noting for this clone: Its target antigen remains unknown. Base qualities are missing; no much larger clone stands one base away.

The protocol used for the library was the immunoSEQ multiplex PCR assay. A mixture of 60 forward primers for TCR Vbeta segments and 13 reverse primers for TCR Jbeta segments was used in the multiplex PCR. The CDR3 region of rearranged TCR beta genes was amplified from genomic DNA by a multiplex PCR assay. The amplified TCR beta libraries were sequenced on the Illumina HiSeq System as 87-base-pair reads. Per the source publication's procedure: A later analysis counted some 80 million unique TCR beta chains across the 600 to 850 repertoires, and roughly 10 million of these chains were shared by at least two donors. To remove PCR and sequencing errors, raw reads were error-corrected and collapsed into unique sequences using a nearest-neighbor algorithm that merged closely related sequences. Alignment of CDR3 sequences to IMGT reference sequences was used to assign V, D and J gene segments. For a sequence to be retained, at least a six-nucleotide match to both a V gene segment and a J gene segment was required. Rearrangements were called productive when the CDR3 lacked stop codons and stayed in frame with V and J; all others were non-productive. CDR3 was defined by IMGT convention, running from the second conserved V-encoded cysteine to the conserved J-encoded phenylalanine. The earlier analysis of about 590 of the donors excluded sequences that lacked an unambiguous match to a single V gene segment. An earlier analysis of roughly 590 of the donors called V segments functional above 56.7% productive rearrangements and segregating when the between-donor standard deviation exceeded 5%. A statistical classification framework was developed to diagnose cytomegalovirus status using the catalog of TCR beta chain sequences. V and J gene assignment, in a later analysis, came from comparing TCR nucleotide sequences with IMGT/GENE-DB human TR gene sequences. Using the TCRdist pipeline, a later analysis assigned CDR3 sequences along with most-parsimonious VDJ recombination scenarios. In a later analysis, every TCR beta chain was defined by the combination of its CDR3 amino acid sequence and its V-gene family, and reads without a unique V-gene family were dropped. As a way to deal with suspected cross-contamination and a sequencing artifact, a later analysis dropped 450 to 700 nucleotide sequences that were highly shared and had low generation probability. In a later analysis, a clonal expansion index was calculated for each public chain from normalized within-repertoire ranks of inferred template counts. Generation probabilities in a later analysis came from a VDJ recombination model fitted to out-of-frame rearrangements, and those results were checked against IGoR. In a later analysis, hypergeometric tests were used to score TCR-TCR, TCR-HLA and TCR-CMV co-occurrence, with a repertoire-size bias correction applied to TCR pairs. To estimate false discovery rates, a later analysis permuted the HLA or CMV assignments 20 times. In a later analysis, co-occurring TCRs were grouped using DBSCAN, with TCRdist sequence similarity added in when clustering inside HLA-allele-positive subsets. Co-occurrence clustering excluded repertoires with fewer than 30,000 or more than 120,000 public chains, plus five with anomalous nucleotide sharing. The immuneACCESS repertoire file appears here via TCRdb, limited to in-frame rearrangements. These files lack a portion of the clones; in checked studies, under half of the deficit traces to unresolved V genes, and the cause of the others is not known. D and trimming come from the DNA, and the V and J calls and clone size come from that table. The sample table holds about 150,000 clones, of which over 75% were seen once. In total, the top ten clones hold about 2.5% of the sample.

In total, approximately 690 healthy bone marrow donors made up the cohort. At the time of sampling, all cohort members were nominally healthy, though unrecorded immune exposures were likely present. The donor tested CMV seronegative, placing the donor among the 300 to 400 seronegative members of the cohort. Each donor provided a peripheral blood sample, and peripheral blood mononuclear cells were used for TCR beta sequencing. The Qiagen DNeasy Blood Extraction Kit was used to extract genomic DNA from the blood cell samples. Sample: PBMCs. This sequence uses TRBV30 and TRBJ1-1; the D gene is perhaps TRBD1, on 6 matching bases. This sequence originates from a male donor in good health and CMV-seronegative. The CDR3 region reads CAGTGGAATEAFF. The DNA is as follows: TGTGCCGGAACCGGGGGGGCAGCGACTGAAGCTTTCTTT. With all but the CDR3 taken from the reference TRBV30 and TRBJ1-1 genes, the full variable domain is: SQTIHQWPATLVQPVGSPLSLECTVEGTSNPNLYWYRQAAGRGLQLLFYSVGIGQISSEVPQNLSASRPQDRQFILSSKKLLLSDSGFYLCAGTGGAATEAFFGQGTRLTVV.